This T cell receptor beta chain was sequenced in a study of cytomegalovirus exposure and HLA in healthy donors. Overall study results and limits: Later analysis associated a missense DCLRE1C variant with TCR beta V- and J-gene trimming.

As regards this clone: As yet, its antigen is unknown.

The PCR employed 60 Vbeta primers together with 13 Jbeta primers. In the original analysis: An analysis performed later counted about 80 million unique TCR beta chains (approximately 12 million of them shared). Here immunoSEQ multiplex PCR was the method, and the copy in TCRdb shows in-frame clones only, minus some. The DNA was the basis for D and trimming; V, J and clone size are from that table. The sample records around 150,000 clones, around 80% being singletons. The CDR3 covers 14 residues. CDR1 is MNHEY and CDR2 is SVGAGI in the germline V gene. The clonotype was recovered from a man aged 35 to 55 in good health and CMV-seronegative. Sequencing was carried out using PBMCs. The genes are TRBV6-5 and TRBJ2-5; maybe TRBD1 (5 bases). TRBJ2-7 matches the DNA end more closely, so the J call is doubtful. The CDR3 protein is CASSYSGQGYEQYF. In DNA, the CDR3 is TGTGCCAGCAGTTACTCGGGGCAGGGCTACGAGCAGTACTTC.